Only a few counts were recorded for the clone carrying this TCR beta chain. CDR3 length: 12 residues. Germline lookup yields CDR1 MNHEY and CDR2 SVGEGT. The junction had 1 base not matched to a gene; V was cut back by 7 bases and J by 9 bases. MiXCR was run by TCRdb on the PCR reads, yielding one entry per CDR3 protein. The table includes around 15,000 distinct CDR3 sequences, 35% to 55% detected once. The entry originates in a study of CD4 and CD8 cells across lung adenocarcinoma regions. The patients had localized lung adenocarcinoma, a non-small cell subtype. The V call is TRBV6-2 or TRBV6-3, the J call TRBJ2-3; 13 nucleotides line up with TRBD2. Sequencing was done on a sample of CD4+ T cells from the center of a lung tumor. This sequence originates from a male donor with lung adenocarcinoma. The CD4 and CD8 labels of this study may be unreliable. CDR3 DNA: TGTGCCAGCACACTAGCGGGAGGGACGCAGTATTTT. Protein sequence: CASTLAGGTQYF.